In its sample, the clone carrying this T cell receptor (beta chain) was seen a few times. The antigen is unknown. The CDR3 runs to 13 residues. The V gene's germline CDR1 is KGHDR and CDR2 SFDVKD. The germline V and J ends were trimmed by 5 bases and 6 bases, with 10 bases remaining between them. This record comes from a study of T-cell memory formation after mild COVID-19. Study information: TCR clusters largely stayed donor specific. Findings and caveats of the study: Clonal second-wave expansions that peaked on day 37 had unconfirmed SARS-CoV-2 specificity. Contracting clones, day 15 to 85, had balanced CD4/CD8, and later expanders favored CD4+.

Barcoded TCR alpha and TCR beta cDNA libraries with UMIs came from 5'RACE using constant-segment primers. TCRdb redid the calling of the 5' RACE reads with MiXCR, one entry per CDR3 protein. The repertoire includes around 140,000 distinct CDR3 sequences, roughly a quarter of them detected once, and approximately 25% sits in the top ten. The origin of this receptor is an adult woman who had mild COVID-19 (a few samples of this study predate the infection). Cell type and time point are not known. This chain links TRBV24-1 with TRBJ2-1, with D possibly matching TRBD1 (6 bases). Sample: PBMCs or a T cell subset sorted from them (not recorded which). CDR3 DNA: TGTGCCACCAGTGGTCTGGGGGCCAATGAGCAGTTCTTC. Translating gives CATSGLGANEQFF.